This TCR beta chain was documented in a study of CD8 T cells in ankylosing spondylitis. Study results and limitations: Characteristic, it appeared, of ankylosing spondylitis blood was a TCR beta motif of about eight highly homologous variants. Clones linked to disease were reported to show significant enrichment in matched ankylosing spondylitis synovial fluid.

V lost 5 bases, J lost 8 bases, and 18 bases lay in between. The germline V gene has CDR1 DFQATT and CDR2 SNEGSKA (reference sequence). This CDR3 is built from 14 residues. The authors made TCR beta libraries by quantitative 5'-RACE with molecular barcodes. TCRdb re-called the 5' RACE reads with MiXCR, one entry per CDR3 protein. This sample has approximately 220,000 distinct CDR3 sequences, with under 30% found just once. This clonotype was picked up a small number of times. Its matching antigen is unknown. The specimen was blood, either unsorted or a sorted T cell fraction (not recorded which). The rearrangement joins TRBV20-1 to TRBJ2-2, with a tentative D call TRBD2 (6 bases). This TCR was recovered from a male donor with ankylosing spondylitis or in good health (not recorded which). CDR3 loop: CSAADLAPSGELFF. The CDR3 nucleotides read TGCAGTGCTGCGGACCTAGCGCCCTCGGGGGAGCTGTTTTTT.